The present entry profiles one T cell receptor beta chain with its context. TCRdb's copy holds only in-frame clones and misses some; the assay was immunoSEQ multiplex PCR. This sample carries about 100,000 clones, just over 85% of them seen once, and the ten largest clones take 2.4%. This entry comes from a study of blood T cell repertoires in COVID-19. The junction had 8 bases not matched to a gene; V was cut back by 2 bases and J by 5 bases. The CDR3 runs 15 residues. The germline gives CDR1 MDHEN, CDR2 SYDVKM. This clonotype was sampled from a human donor in a cohort sampled during active COVID-19. J is TRBJ1-2 and V is TRBV28, with 7 bases that match TRBD1. Sequenced sample: peripheral blood. The CDR3 DNA follows: TGTGCCAGCAGTTTACTTACCGAGACAGGGTATGGCTACACCTTC. Amino acids: CASSLLTETGYGYTF.